Following are 25 T cell receptor beta chains from one sample sequenced in a study of PD-1 blockade in classical Hodgkin lymphoma (dated by TCRdb to about 2020). Library method: the immunoSEQ multiplex PCR assay. This is the immuneACCESS table as TCRdb keeps it, with only in-frame sequences that have V and J called. A part of the clones is gone; compared with another copy, unresolved V genes explain less than half, and the rest is unexplained. This sample lists 85,000 to 90,000 clones; approximately 90% were detected once. The ten largest account for under 3.5% of the sample. The time point label corresponds to: cycle 4 day 1 (C4D1), after 6 weeks of nivolumab. Every trial patient had relapsed following autologous stem cell transplantation, and prior brentuximab vedotin exposure was what differed among cohorts A, B and C. The sequenced sample was peripheral blood mononuclear cells (PBMCs), obtained before the fourth cycle of nivolumab. The receptors shown here come from a human donor with classical Hodgkin lymphoma.

This chain links TRBV10-3 with TRBJ2-7, with D maybe TRBD2 (5 bases). Between the trimmed V and J ends, which lost 2 bases and 2 bases, there was a span of 10 bases. CDR3 length: 14 amino acids. Germline CDR1 reads ENHRY; CDR2 reads SYGVKD. In DNA form, the CDR3 reads TGTGCCATCAGTGAGATCGGACTTACCTACGAGCAGTACTTC. Translation: CAISEIGLTYEQYF.

The J gene is TRBJ1-1, the V gene TRBV28, with D perhaps matching TRBD1 (6 bases). The germline V and J ends were trimmed by 2 bases and 1 base, with 17 bases remaining between them. This CDR3 comprises 17 residues. CDR1 is MDHEN, CDR2 SYDVKM, per germline. CDR3 in DNA: TGTGCCAGCAGTTTAAGTCTTATCGCCAGGGGGAACACTGAAGCTTTCTTT. Its translation is CASSLSLIARGNTEAFF. The full variable domain, its missing parts supplied by reference TRBV28 and TRBJ1-1, is DVKVTQSSRYLVKRTGEKVFLECVQDMDHENMFWYRQDPGLGLRLIYFSYDVKMKEKGDIPEGYSVSREKKERFSLILESASTNQTSMYLCASSLSLIARGNTEAFFGQGTRLTVV.

The chain is built from TRBV29-1 and TRBJ1-2; D is unclear. The V gene's germline CDR1 is SQVTM and CDR2 ANQGSEA. V gave up 2 bases and J gave up 5 bases, with 15 bases separating them. There are 14 residues in the CDR3. CDR3 in amino acids: CSVERPPSRYGYTF. CDR3 DNA: TGCAGCGTTGAAAGACCCCCGTCCCGATATGGCTACACCTTC.

The V and J genes are TRBV4-1 and TRBJ2-1, with 16 nucleotides matching TRBD2. This CDR3 has 18 amino acids. Losses at the gene ends were 6 bases for V and 6 bases for J; bases not matched to a gene: 11. Germline V lookup: CDR1 MGHRA, CDR2 YSYEKL. Written as DNA, the CDR3 is TGCGCCAGCAGACCCTCGGGACTAGCGGGGGGGCCGGTCAATGAGCAGTTCTTC. Translating it yields CASRPSGLAGGPVNEQFF.

The rearrangement uses TRBV4-2 and TRBJ1-5, with D possibly being TRBD1 (6 bases). Per the germline V gene, CDR1 is LGHNA and CDR2 is YNFKEQ. The length of the CDR3 is 17 residues. V lost 0 bases and J 3 bases, leaving 15 bases between the germline ends. As DNA, the CDR3 is TGTGCCAGCAGCCAAGAGGAGATGGGGGCCTCCAATCAGCCCCAGCATTTT. This gives the protein CASSQEEMGASNQPQHF.

The CDR3 spells CAWSVQGNSPLHF. The CDR3 DNA sequence: TGTGCCTGGAGTGTACAGGGCAATTCACCCCTCCACTTT. This chain connects TRBV30 to TRBJ1-6; a weak D match, TRBD1 (6 bases). The V gene lost 0 bases and the J gene lost 7 bases, with 7 bases spanning the gap. Germline CDR1 is GTSNPN and CDR2 is SVGIG (reference sequence). CDR3 size: 13 residues.

In its sample, this clone was seen once. The chain has TRBV6-6 and TRBJ2-5; unclear D gene. The CDR3 has 13 residues. Trimming pared 2 bases from V and 5 bases from J, leaving 9 bases between. Germline CDR1 MNHNY, CDR2 SVGAGI (reference sequence). Here the CDR3 DNA reads TGTGCCAGCAGTTACCTGGAGTCGGAGACCCAGTACTTC. It encodes CASSYLESETQYF.

This chain links TRBV7-2 with TRBJ1-1; no clear D. Germline values: CDR1 SGHTA, CDR2 FQGNSA. V was cut by 3 bases and J by 0 bases, with 11 bases left in between. This CDR3 contains 15 residues. The CDR3 DNA reads as TGTGCCAGCAGCTTTATCCACAGCATGAACACTGAAGCTTTCTTT. This gives the protein CASSFIHSMNTEAFF.

V and J are TRBV29-1 and TRBJ1-1; 11 positions match TRBD1. Per germline, CDR1 SQVTM and CDR2 ANQGSEA. The CDR3 runs to 13 residues. V lost 6 bases to trimming and J lost 2 bases; unmatched junction nucleotides: 2. CDR3 amino acids: CSVGTGGNTEAFF. The CDR3 coding sequence is TGCAGCGTGGGGACAGGGGGAAACACTGAAGCTTTCTTT.

CDR3 coding DNA: TGCGCCAGCAGCACCCGGGGGGGGCGCGGTGAGACCCAGTACTTC. It specifies CASSTRGGRGETQYF. This chain connects TRBV5-1 to TRBJ2-5, with 8 bases identical to TRBD2. The ends lost 4 bases at V and 5 bases at J; junction bases unmatched: 10. Germline CDR1 is SGHRS and CDR2 is YFSETQ. The CDR3 extends over 15 amino acids.

The chain links TRBV7-6 to TRBJ2-3; 8 nucleotides match TRBD2. The CDR3 spans 18 residues. V trimming: 4 bases; J trimming: 0 bases; junction bases outside the gene matches: 12. Germline V gene sequence: CDR1 SGHVS, CDR2 FNYEAQ. The CDR3 nucleotides are TGTGCCAGCAGCTCCGGGAAGGGCGGGGGGACTAGCACAGATACGCAGTATTTT. This encodes CASSSGKGGGTSTDTQYF.

The chain joins TRBV27 to TRBJ2-5, with 7 bases aligning to TRBD2. The CDR3 totals 13 residues. Germline-derived CDR1 and CDR2 are MNHEY and SMNVEV (reference sequence). The J segment lost 4 bases and the V segment lost 9 bases, leaving 8 bases of the junction unmatched. CDR3 residues: CASARWGGETQYF. The CDR3 coding sequence is TGTGCCAGTGCAAGATGGGGGGGAGAGACCCAGTACTTC.

This clone was seen once. V gene TRBV4-2 combines with J gene TRBJ2-3, with D possibly called TRBD1 or TRBD2 (6 bases each). The CDR3 sequence is 16 residues long. V gave up 0 bases and J gave up 7 bases, with 17 bases separating them. The germline V gene has CDR1 LGHNA and CDR2 YNFKEQ. The chain's CDR3 is CASSQDLGGQVNTQYF. The CDR3 nucleotides read TGTGCCAGCAGCCAAGATCTGGGGGGCCAGGTAAATACGCAGTATTTT.

This chain uses TRBV19 with TRBJ2-2; the D is unclear. Germline V lookup: CDR1 LNHDA, CDR2 SQIVND (reference sequence). Deletions cut 5 bases from V and 2 bases from J, with 9 bases between. This CDR3 has 14 amino acids. In DNA, the CDR3 is TGTGCCAGTAGTCGAGAGGTAAACACCGGGGAGCTGTTTTTT. Amino acid sequence: CASSREVNTGELFF.

This clone was seen only once. This chain links TRBV21-1 with TRBJ2-1; TRBD1, as called in the table, went unchecked against the DNA. TRBV21-1 is a recognized pseudogene. This CDR3 spans 18 amino acids. The CDR3 sequence is CASSKAFSIGTVGNEQFF. CDR3 nucleotides: TGTGCCAGCAGCAAAGCCTTTTCGATTGGTACAGTTGGGAATGAGCAGTTCTTC.

DNA of the CDR3: TGTGCCAGCAGGCTCCCGGGACCTCAGCAGGGTGTCGAGCAGTACTTC. Protein product: CASRLPGPQQGVEQYF. J is TRBJ2-7 and V is TRBV28; either TRBD1 or TRBD2 may fit D (5 bases each). Germline loops: CDR1 MDHEN, CDR2 SYDVKM. V was cut by 6 bases and J by 6 bases, with 24 bases left in between. The CDR3 consists of 16 residues.

This clone came up once. The genes are TRBV6-6 and TRBJ1-3, with 7 bases aligning to TRBD1. V lost 4 bases, J lost 8 bases, and 8 bases stayed unmatched. This CDR3 is 14 amino acids long. Looked up from germline, CDR1 is MNHNY and CDR2 is SVGAGI (reference sequence). CDR3 loop: CASSSRTGVDTIYF. Written as DNA, the CDR3 is TGTGCCAGCAGTTCCCGAACAGGGGTGGACACCATATATTTT.

In its sample, this clone was seen once. The CDR3 protein is CAWSVLGQRNEKLFF. DNA for the CDR3: TGTGCCTGGAGTGTACTCGGACAGCGAAATGAAAAACTGTTTTTT. The chain links TRBV30 to TRBJ1-4; maybe TRBD1 (6 bases). With 0 bases removed from V and 5 bases from J, the gap between germline ends came to 13 bases. This CDR3 contains 15 residues. The germline gives CDR1 GTSNPN, CDR2 SVGIG (reference sequence).

This rearrangement joins TRBV6-5 to TRBJ2-1, with D possibly called TRBD1 or TRBD2 (5 bases each). Germline assignment: CDR1 MNHEY and CDR2 SVGAGI. The V gene lost 2 bases and the J gene lost 8 bases, with 7 bases spanning the gap. The CDR3 consists of 12 residues. The DNA of the CDR3 is TGTGCCAGCAGTTACGGGGGAGATGAGCAGTTCTTC. Translated: CASSYGGDEQFF.

The chain has TRBV15 and TRBJ2-1; TRBD1 agrees at 9 bases. From germline, CDR1 is LNHNV and CDR2 YYDKDF (reference sequence). V gave up 0 bases and J gave up 2 bases; unmatched junction bases: 5. This CDR3 spans 17 amino acids. For the CDR3, the DNA is TGTGCCACCAGCAGAGACGCGGGGGACAGGGCCTACAATGAGCAGTTCTTC. This encodes CATSRDAGDRAYNEQFF.

This chain joins TRBV6-5 and TRBJ1-1, with D perhaps matching TRBD1 (5 bases). V lost 4 bases and J lost 1, with 13 bases in between. Germline V gene data show CDR1 as MNHEY and CDR2 as SVGAGI. This CDR3 contains 15 residues. CDR3 DNA: TGTGCCAGCAGTTCCGGGGGTTGGGGGAACACTGAAGCTTTCTTT. Translating gives CASSSGGWGNTEAFF.

This chain links TRBV27 with TRBJ2-1, with D maybe TRBD1 (6 bases). Trimming shortened V by 5 bases and J by 7 bases, and 15 bases separated the two germline ends. Germline assignment: CDR1 MNHEY and CDR2 SMNVEV (reference sequence). CDR3 length: 14 amino acids. CDR3 DNA: TGTGCCAGCAGTCTGCAGGGGTTGTGGAATGAGCAGTTCTTC. Translated: CASSLQGLWNEQFF.

This clone was seen a single time. V gene TRBV5-1 combines with J gene TRBJ1-2; D gene ambiguous. V gave up 5 bases and J gave up 3 bases, with 17 bases separating them. Germline CDR1 and CDR2: SGHRS and YFSETQ. CDR3 size: 15 residues. This chain's CDR3 is CASRPEWADYYGYTF. The CDR3 coding sequence is TGCGCCAGCAGGCCCGAGTGGGCAGATTACTATGGCTACACCTTC.

This chain uses TRBV2 with TRBJ1-2; D is possibly TRBD1 (5 bases). This CDR3 has 12 amino acids. Germline V gene sequence: CDR1 SNHLY, CDR2 FYNNEI. V was clipped by 4 bases and J by 4 bases, with 7 bases between them. The CDR3 nucleotides are TGTGCCAGCAGTGTAGGGGTCTATGGCTACACCTTC. Encoded protein: CASSVGVYGYTF.

V usage is TRBV9 and J usage is TRBJ2-5; TRBD2 matches at 13 bases. The V segment lost 3 bases and the J segment 5 bases; nucleotides outside the gene matches: 13. The CDR3 covers 18 residues. Germline V CDR1 and CDR2: SGDLS, YYNGEE. The CDR3 loop is CASSDPPGTSGAGETQYF. CDR3 in DNA: TGTGCCAGCAGCGACCCCCCGGGGACTAGCGGGGCGGGGGAGACCCAGTACTTC.